This TCR beta chain derives from a study of T cell repertoires in ileal Crohn's disease. About the research overall: Operated complications were stricturing disease (around 61%) and penetrating disease (39%). Study-level findings and limits: Compared with CD4 T cells, sorted CD8 cells carried more expanded clones.

The assay was immunoSEQ multiplex PCR, and TCRdb's table has in-frame clones only and misses some. The data show 5,500 to 8,000 clones, more than 65% seen once. Included were adult ileal or ileocolonic Crohn's patients indicated for ileocolonic resection. This clone came up once. Its antigen remains unknown. Trimming removed 1 base at V and 6 bases at J, with 4 bases between. The germline gives CDR1 PRHDT, CDR2 FYEKMQ (reference sequence). The CDR3 extends over 12 amino acids. What was sequenced was ileal tissue. This sequence originates from an adult with Crohn's disease. This chain connects TRBV13 to TRBJ2-1; D is undetermined. The CDR3 sequence: CASSLVRNEQFF. For the CDR3, the DNA is TGTGCCAGCAGCTTAGTTCGCAATGAGCAGTTCTTC.